The 25 T cell receptor beta chains reported below all come from one sample, sequenced in a study of CD8+ T cells in alopecia areata. Treatment in this sample: oral pan-JAK inhibitor, 5-10 mg twice daily. RNA extraction was followed by reverse transcription into cDNA, which acted as the sequencing template. This table comes from immunoSEQ multiplex PCR, and its TCRdb copy is limited to in-frame clones, with some not included. The sample includes 150,000 to 200,000 clones, approximately 50% of them seen just once. Material: CD8+ T cells sorted from blood, obtained at week 52, from a patient treated with tofacitinib. These receptor sequences come from a human donor with alopecia areata.

The chain couples TRBV2 to TRBJ1-2; D uncertain. This CDR3 has 14 amino acids. CDR1 is SNHLY and CDR2 is FYNNEI in the germline V gene. V was shortened by 3 bases and J by 7 bases, with 15 bases between the two germline ends. This chain's CDR3 is CASSERASFSGYTF. The CDR3 DNA reads TGTGCCAGCAGTGAGAGGGCATCCTTTTCTGGCTACACCTTC.

This clone was picked up a small number of times. The chain couples TRBV19 to TRBJ1-2; the D is unclear. CDR3 size: 12 residues. Germline assignment: CDR1 LNHDA and CDR2 SQIVND (reference sequence). In DNA, the CDR3 is TGTTCGACCGGAGGGTCTACCAATGGCTACACCTTC. It codes for CSTGGSTNGYTF.

The chain combines TRBV5-1 with TRBJ2-4; D may correspond to TRBD1 or TRBD2 (5 bases each). Trimming pared 0 bases from V and 6 bases from J, leaving 16 bases between. The CDR3 loop spans 16 amino acids. The V gene's germline CDR1 is SGHRS and CDR2 YFSETQ. The CDR3 is CASSLERSGPLNIQYF. CDR3 DNA: TGCGCCAGCAGCTTGGAACGCTCGGGGCCCCTAAACATTCAGTACTTC.

The chain is built from TRBV29-1 and TRBJ2-7, with D hard to call. Germline CDR1 is SQVTM and CDR2 is ANQGSEA. The V end lost 6 bases, the J end lost 3 bases, and 9 bases lay between the germline ends. The CDR3 runs to 11 residues. CDR3 sequence (DNA): TGCAGCGTCCCTTTGGGCTACGAGCAGTACTTC. Protein: CSVPLGYEQYF.

This clone has just a few counts. This chain links TRBV19 with TRBJ1-2; D not resolved. Germline values: CDR1 LNHDA, CDR2 SQIVND (reference sequence). The CDR3 loop spans 15 amino acids. V gave up 3 bases and J gave up 5 bases, with 16 bases separating them. The CDR3 coding sequence is TGTGCCAGTAGTATTTCTCGGGAGGCGTTATATGGCTACACCTTC. Amino acids: CASSISREALYGYTF. Variable domain in full (rest from reference TRBV19 and TRBJ1-2): DGGITQSPKYLFRKEGQNVTLSCEQNLNHDAMYWYRQDPGQGLRLIYYSQIVNDFQKGDIAEGYSVSREKKESFPLTVTSAQKNPTAFYLCASSISREALYGYTFGSGTRLTVV.

In this sample, this clone turned up a few times. J is TRBJ2-3 and V is TRBV7-8, with no clear D. The CDR3 contains 15 residues. Trimming cost V 8 bases and J 2 bases, with 17 bases left between them. Germline V gives CDR1 SGHVS, CDR2 FQNEAQ. CDR3 sequence: CASGNYGPNTDTQYF. The CDR3 nucleotides are TGTGCCAGCGGCAATTATGGGCCGAACACAGATACGCAGTATTTT.

The chain recombines TRBV4-2 with TRBJ2-7; 9 bases match TRBD2. The CDR3 extends over 17 amino acids. Germline lookup yields CDR1 LGHNA and CDR2 YNFKEQ. The trim removed 0 bases at V and 5 bases at J, leaving 11 bases unmatched. In nucleotides, the CDR3 is TGTGCCAGCAGCCAAGATCCTGTAGCTAGCGGGGACCACGAGCAGTACTTC. Translating gives CASSQDPVASGDHEQYF.

This clone was observed a handful of times. V usage is TRBV5-1 and J usage is TRBJ2-3; 8 bases match TRBD2. Germline values: CDR1 SGHRS, CDR2 YFSETQ. V lost 3 bases to trimming and J lost 9 bases; unmatched junction nucleotides: 15. CDR3 length: 16 amino acids. This chain's CDR3 is CASSSDPAGDPLTQYF. CDR3 nucleotide sequence: TGCGCCAGCAGCTCAGATCCAGCGGGGGACCCCCTCACGCAGTATTTT.

The genes are TRBV4-1 and TRBJ2-2; either TRBD1 or TRBD2 may supply D (6 bases each). Germline V gene sequence: CDR1 MGHRA, CDR2 YSYEKL. Trimming removed 4 bases at V and 3 bases at J, with 15 bases between. The CDR3 is 16 residues long. The CDR3 is CASSPVRGPHTGELFF. CDR3 DNA: TGCGCCAGCAGCCCCGTCCGGGGGCCACACACCGGGGAGCTGTTTTTT.

This clone was picked up many times. The chain employs TRBV5-6 and TRBJ2-1; 9 bases fit TRBD2. Trimming at V came to 3 bases and at J to 4 bases, leaving 8 bases not matched to a gene. The CDR3 consists of 16 residues. Germline loops: CDR1 SGHDT, CDR2 YYEEEE. The CDR3 loop reads CASSYQTSGQYNEQFF. Here the CDR3 DNA reads TGTGCCAGCAGCTATCAGACTAGCGGTCAATACAATGAGCAGTTCTTC.

This clone showed up just a few times. V and J are TRBV19 and TRBJ2-2; D is uncertain. CDR1 and CDR2 (germline): LNHDA, SQIVND (reference sequence). V shed 3 bases and J shed 0 bases, with 8 bases lying between them. CDR3 length: 15 residues. This CDR3 reads CASSISVTNTGELFF. In nucleotides, the CDR3 is TGTGCCAGTAGTATTTCTGTCACGAACACCGGGGAGCTGTTTTTT.

This sequence joins TRBV11-2 and TRBJ2-7; D is uncertain. The germline V gene encodes CDR1 SGHAT and CDR2 FQNNGV. The ends were cut back, 0 bases at V and 5 bases at J, with 5 bases in the middle. This CDR3 is built from 12 residues. The DNA of the CDR3 is TGTGCCAGCAGCTTAGATCGGAACGAGCAGTACTTC. Amino acids: CASSLDRNEQYF. The whole variable domain, filled in from reference TRBV11-2 and TRBJ2-7, reads EAGVAQSPRYKIIEKRQSVAFWCNPISGHATLYWYQQILGQGPKLLIQFQNNGVVDDSQLPKDRFSAERLKGVDSTLKIQPAKLEDSAVYLCASSLDRNEQYFGPGTRLTVT.

The chain links TRBV4-2 to TRBJ2-7; the match to TRBD2 covers 12 bases. The CDR3 is 17 residues long. The V and J ends lost 5 bases and 2 bases, in that order; junction bases with no gene match: 10. CDR1 and CDR2 from the germline V gene are LGHNA and YNFKEQ. CDR3 residues: CASSFLAGLAGTYEQYF. The CDR3 bases are TGTGCCAGCAGCTTCCTGGCAGGACTAGCGGGGACCTACGAGCAGTACTTC.

The V and J genes are TRBV30 and TRBJ2-7, with D maybe TRBD2 (7 bases). The CDR3 is made up of 13 amino acids. Germline V gene data show CDR1 as GTSNPN and CDR2 as SVGIG (reference sequence). Trimming left V 4 bases short and J 7 bases short, with 17 bases between. CDR3 bases: TGTGCCTGGACCCTAAGTGGGGGGGCAGAGCAGTACTTC. This sequence encodes CAWTLSGGAEQYF.

This clone occurred a few times. J is TRBJ2-1 and V is TRBV11-2; D is uncertain. The germline CDR1 and CDR2 sequences are SGHAT and FQNNGV. The CDR3 has 16 residues. Trimming took 1 base from V and 1 from J, leaving 11 bases between them. The CDR3 here is CASSLGAGTSYNEQFF. Written as DNA, the CDR3 is TGTGCCAGCAGCTTAGGAGCAGGCACATCCTACAATGAGCAGTTCTTC.

The gene calls are TRBV5-1 and TRBJ1-1, with a tentative D call TRBD1 (6 bases). The CDR3 has 15 amino acids. V lost 0 bases and J lost 4, with 13 bases in between. The germline CDR1 and CDR2 sequences are SGHRS and YFSETQ. Here the CDR3 reads CASSLERGLITEAFF. The CDR3 DNA sequence: TGCGCCAGCAGCTTGGAGAGGGGGTTGATCACTGAAGCTTTCTTT.

The chain links TRBV7-9 to TRBJ2-7, with TRBD2 as a possible D gene (6 bases). The CDR3 has 12 residues. CDR1 and CDR2 from the germline V gene are SEHNR and FQNEAQ (reference sequence). The germline V and J ends were trimmed by 5 bases and 3 bases, with 8 bases remaining between them. This CDR3 is CASSGGDYEQYF. The CDR3 DNA sequence: TGTGCCAGCAGCGGCGGGGACTACGAGCAGTACTTC.

This chain uses TRBV6-6 with TRBJ1-5; D perhaps matches TRBD1 (6 bases). Germline CDR1 is MNHNY and CDR2 is SVGAGI (reference sequence). V dropped 5 bases and J dropped 9 bases, with 20 bases sitting between them. The CDR3 is made up of 15 amino acids. Here the CDR3 reads CASSPETGASGPQHF. CDR3 in DNA: TGTGCCAGCAGTCCGGAGACAGGAGCCTCCGGGCCCCAGCATTTT.

This clone was seen a few times. The V and J genes are TRBV2 and TRBJ2-5; a weak D match, TRBD1 (6 bases). The CDR3 extends over 16 amino acids. Trimming took 4 bases from V and 0 from J, leaving 15 bases between them. The germline V gene has CDR1 SNHLY and CDR2 FYNNEI. Here the CDR3 reads CASSVISRGHQETQYF. DNA of the CDR3: TGTGCCAGCAGTGTTATTTCCAGGGGCCACCAAGAGACCCAGTACTTC. The full variable domain, its missing parts supplied by reference TRBV2 and TRBJ2-5, is EPEVTQTPSHQVTQMGQEVILRCVPISNHLYFYWYRQILGQKVEFLVSFYNNEISEKSEIFDDQFSVERPDGSNFTLKIRSTKLEDSAMYFCASSVISRGHQETQYFGPGTRLLVL.

The chain employs TRBV6-5 and TRBJ1-3; D gene ambiguous. The CDR3 runs 15 residues. The germline V gene has CDR1 MNHEY and CDR2 SVGAGI. V dropped 7 bases and J dropped 1 base, with 14 bases sitting between them. CDR3 DNA: TGTGCCAGCACGGACGGAGCTTTGTCTGGAAACACCATATATTTT. Protein sequence: CASTDGALSGNTIYF.

V gene TRBV7-6 combines with J gene TRBJ2-7; D not resolved. Trimming removed 3 bases from V and 0 bases from J, with 9 bases in between. From germline, CDR1 is SGHVS and CDR2 FNYEAQ. The CDR3 sequence is 14 residues long. The CDR3 nucleotides are TGTGCCAGCAGCTTTTATGAGAGCTCCTACGAGCAGTACTTC. Translating gives CASSFYESSYEQYF. The whole variable domain, filled in from reference TRBV7-6 and TRBJ2-7, reads GAGVSQSPRYKVTKRGQDVALRCDPISGHVSLYWYRQALGQGPEFLTYFNYEAQQDKSGLPNDRFSAERPEGSISTLTIQRTEQRDSAMYRCASSFYESSYEQYFGPGTRLTVT.

J is TRBJ1-1 and V is TRBV27; 8 bases fit TRBD1. Trimming at V came to 7 bases and at J to 6 bases, leaving 7 bases not matched to a gene. Germline V gene lookup returns CDR1 MNHEY and CDR2 SMNVEV (reference sequence). There are 13 residues in the CDR3. The CDR3 is CASTGQGGSEAFF. CDR3 DNA sequence: TGTGCCAGCACAGGACAGGGAGGCTCTGAAGCTTTCTTT.

This chain links TRBV30 with TRBJ2-7; 8 bases fit TRBD1. V lost 2 bases and J lost 2; bases outside the gene matches: 5. Germline loops: CDR1 GTSNPN, CDR2 SVGIG (reference sequence). CDR3 length: 14 amino acids. The CDR3 DNA reads as TGTGCCTGGAGTCCAGGGGGCGCCCCCTACGAGCAGTACTTC. It is translated as CAWSPGGAPYEQYF.

CDR3 residues: CASSLALAGTGNTIYF. The CDR3 DNA reads as TGTGCCAGCAGCTTAGCGCTTGCAGGGACGGGAAACACCATATATTTT. The chain has TRBV7-2 and TRBJ1-3, with a weak D call TRBD1 (5 bases). The CDR3 is 16 amino acids. Trimming took off 0 bases at V and 4 bases at J, with 13 bases between the two ends. Germline assignment: CDR1 SGHTA and CDR2 FQGNSA.

This clone was seen only a few times. The rearrangement links TRBV12-5 to TRBJ1-6; 7 bases line up with TRBD1. The length of the CDR3 is 13 residues. Losses at the gene ends were 11 bases for V and 3 bases for J; bases not matched to a gene: 4. Germline CDR1 LGHNT, CDR2 FRNRAP. CDR3 loop: CAVRDSYNSPLHF. For the CDR3, the DNA is TGTGCTGTTCGGGACAGCTATAATTCACCCCTCCACTTT. The variable domain in full, completed from reference TRBV12-5 and TRBJ1-6, reads DARVTQTPRHKVTEMGQEVTMRCQPILGHNTVFWYRQTMMQGLELLAYFRNRAPLDDSGMPKDRFSAEMPDATLATLKIQPSEPRDSAVYFCAVRDSYNSPLHFGNGTRLTVT.